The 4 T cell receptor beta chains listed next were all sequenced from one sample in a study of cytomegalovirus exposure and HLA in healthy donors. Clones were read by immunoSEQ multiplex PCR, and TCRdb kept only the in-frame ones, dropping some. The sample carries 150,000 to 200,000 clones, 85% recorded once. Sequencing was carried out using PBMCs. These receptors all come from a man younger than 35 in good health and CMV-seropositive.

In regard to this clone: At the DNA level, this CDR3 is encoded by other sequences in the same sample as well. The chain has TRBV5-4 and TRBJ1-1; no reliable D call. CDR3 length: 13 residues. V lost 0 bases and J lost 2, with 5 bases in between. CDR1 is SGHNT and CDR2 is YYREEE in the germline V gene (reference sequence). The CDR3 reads CASSLEQNTEAFF. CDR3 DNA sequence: TGTGCCAGCAGCTTGGAGCAAAACACTGAAGCTTTCTTT.

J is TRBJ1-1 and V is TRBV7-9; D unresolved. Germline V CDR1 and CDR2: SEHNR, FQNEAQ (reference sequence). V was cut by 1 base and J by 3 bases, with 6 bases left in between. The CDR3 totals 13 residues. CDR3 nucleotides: TGTGCCAGCAGCTTAGTAGAAGACACTGAAGCTTTCTTT. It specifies CASSLVEDTEAFF. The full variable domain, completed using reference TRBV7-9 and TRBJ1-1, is DTGVSQNPRHKITKRGQNVTFRCDPISEHNRLYWYRQTLGQGPEFLTYFQNEAQLEKSRLLSDRFSAERPKGSFSTLEIQRTEQGDSAMYLCASSLVEDTEAFFGQGTRLTVV.

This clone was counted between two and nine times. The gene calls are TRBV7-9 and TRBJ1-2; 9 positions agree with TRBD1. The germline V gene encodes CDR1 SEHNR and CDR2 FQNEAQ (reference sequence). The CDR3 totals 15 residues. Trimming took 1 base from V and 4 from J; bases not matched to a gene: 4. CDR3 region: CASSLVWTGVYGYTF. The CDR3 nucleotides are TGTGCCAGCAGCTTAGTTTGGACAGGGGTCTATGGCTACACCTTC.

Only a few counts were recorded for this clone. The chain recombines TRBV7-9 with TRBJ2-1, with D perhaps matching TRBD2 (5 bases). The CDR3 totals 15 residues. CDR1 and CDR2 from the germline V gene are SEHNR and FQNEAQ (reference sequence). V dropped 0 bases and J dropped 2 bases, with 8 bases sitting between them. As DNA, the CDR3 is TGTGCCAGCAGCTTAGCCCTAGCAACCTACAATGAGCAGTTCTTC. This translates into CASSLALATYNEQFF.